This paragraph reports one TCR beta chain. Its antigen remains unknown. This sample stems from a study of T-cell reconstitution after alpha-beta-depleted transplantation in children. Study results and limitations: After transplant, high TCRbeta diversity at day 60 in some patients arose from surviving recipient T cells and thymic progenitors. Two months or so post-transplant, alpha-beta T cells reportedly derived from several hundred expanded graft clones. Fresh T-cell production supplied most of the T-cell counts and diversity seen one year after transplant.

A library of TCRbeta sequences, prepared with unique molecular identifiers, was generated. From the PCR reads, TCRdb called clonotypes with MiXCR, one entry per CDR3 protein. The sample has about 130,000 distinct CDR3 sequences; roughly 10% are singletons. The sequence came from a girl younger than two who had a stem cell transplant for combined immunodeficiency, so the T cells may come from the graft donor. Specimen: PBMCs, mostly from graft donor cells, collected 180 days after TCRalphabeta/CD19-depleted stem cell transplant.

The CDR3 region is CASRAPSGRYNEQFF. The CDR3, as DNA: TGTGCCAGCAGGGCCCCTAGCGGCCGATACAATGAGCAGTTCTTC. The gene calls are TRBV28 and TRBJ2-1; 7 nucleotides line up with TRBD2. Germline CDR1 MDHEN, CDR2 SYDVKM. This CDR3 is 15 amino acids long. Losses at the gene ends were 6 bases for V and 4 bases for J; bases not matched to a gene: 9. The full variable domain, rest sourced from reference TRBV28 and TRBJ2-1, is DVKVTQSSRYLVKRTGEKVFLECVQDMDHENMFWYRQDPGLGLRLIYFSYDVKMKEKGDIPEGYSVSREKKERFSLILESASTNQTSMYLCASRAPSGRYNEQFFGPGTRLTVL.